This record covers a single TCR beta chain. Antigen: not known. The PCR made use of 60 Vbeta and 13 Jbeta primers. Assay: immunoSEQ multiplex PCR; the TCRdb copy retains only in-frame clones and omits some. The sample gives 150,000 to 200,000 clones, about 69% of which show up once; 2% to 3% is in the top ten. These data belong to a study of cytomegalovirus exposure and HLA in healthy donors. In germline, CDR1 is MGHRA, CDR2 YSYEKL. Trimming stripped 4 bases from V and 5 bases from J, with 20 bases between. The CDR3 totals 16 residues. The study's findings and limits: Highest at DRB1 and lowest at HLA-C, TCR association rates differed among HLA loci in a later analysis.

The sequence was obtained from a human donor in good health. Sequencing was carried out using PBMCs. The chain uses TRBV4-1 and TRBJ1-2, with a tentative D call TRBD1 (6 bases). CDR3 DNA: TGCGCCAGCAGCCTGGGGGGGCCAGGCACTGGGTATGGCTACACCTTC. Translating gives CASSLGGPGTGYGYTF.